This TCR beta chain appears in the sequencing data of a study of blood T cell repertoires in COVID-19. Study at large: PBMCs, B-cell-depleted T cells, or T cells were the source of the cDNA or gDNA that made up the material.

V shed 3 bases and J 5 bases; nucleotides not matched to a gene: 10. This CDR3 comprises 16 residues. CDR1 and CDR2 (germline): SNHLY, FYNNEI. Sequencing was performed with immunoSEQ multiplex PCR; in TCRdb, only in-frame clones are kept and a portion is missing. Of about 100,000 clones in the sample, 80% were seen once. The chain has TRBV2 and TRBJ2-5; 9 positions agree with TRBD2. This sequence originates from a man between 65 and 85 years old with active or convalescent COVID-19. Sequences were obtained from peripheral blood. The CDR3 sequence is CASSDRASGIGETQYF. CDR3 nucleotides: TGTGCCAGCAGTGATCGGGCTAGCGGGATAGGGGAGACCCAGTACTTC.